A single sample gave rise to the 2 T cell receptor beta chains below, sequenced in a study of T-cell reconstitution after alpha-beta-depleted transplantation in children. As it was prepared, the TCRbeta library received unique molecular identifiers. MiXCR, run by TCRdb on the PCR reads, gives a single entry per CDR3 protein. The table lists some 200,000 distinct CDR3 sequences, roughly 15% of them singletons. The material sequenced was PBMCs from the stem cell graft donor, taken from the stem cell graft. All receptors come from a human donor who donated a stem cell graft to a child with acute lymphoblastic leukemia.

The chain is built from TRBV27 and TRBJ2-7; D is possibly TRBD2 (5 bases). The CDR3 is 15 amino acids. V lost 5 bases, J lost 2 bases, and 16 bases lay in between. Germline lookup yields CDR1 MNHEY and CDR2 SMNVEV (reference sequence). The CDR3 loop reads CASSIGGRITYEQYF. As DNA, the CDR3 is TGTGCCAGCAGTATTGGCGGGCGGATCACCTACGAGCAGTACTTC.

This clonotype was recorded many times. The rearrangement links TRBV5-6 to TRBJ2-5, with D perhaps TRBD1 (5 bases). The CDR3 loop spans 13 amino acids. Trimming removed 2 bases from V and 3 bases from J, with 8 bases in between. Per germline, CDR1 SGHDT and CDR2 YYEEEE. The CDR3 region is CASSFAGKETQYF. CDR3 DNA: TGTGCCAGCAGCTTTGCAGGGAAAGAGACCCAGTACTTC.